These T cell receptor beta chains were read from a single sample in a study of T cell responses to AZD1222 COVID-19 vaccine. TCRdb's table, derived via immunoSEQ multiplex PCR, lists solely in-frame clones and lacks some. The sample includes 150,000 to 200,000 clones, 80% to 95% of them seen just once. Sequenced material: peripheral blood, taken on day 0 of AZD1222 vaccination. These receptors were collected from an adult in good health. The conserved cysteine and the conserved F or W are not part of the CDR3 here. Each record gives: clone size, V gene, J gene, CDR3 protein. Clone size is stated in some rows and not others, as once, few, many or a class when expanded.

-	TRBV5-1	TRBJ2-5	ASSLRASGEYQETQY
-	TRBV10-3	TRBJ2-3	AISGTLAGVTDTQY
-	TRBV10-3	TRBJ1-5	AINLGFGQPQH
once	TRBV19	TRBJ2-7	ASSIDNDSNEQY
once	TRBV19	TRBJ2-1	ASSIGGRNRQF
-	TRBV19	TRBJ1-1	ASKSGPEAF
-	TRBV27	TRBJ1-2	ASSPGGGNYGYT
-	TRBV18	TRBJ1-1	ASSGGPRGPEAF
-	TRBV19	TRBJ1-2	ASSLRDQGNYGYT
-	TRBV24-1	TRBJ1-1	ATSVGKQAF
many	TRBV5-6	TRBJ2-2	ASSLGGTNTGELF
-	TRBV29-1	TRBJ1-5	SVGGGGFNQPQH
-	TRBV6-2/TRBV6-3	TRBJ1-1	ASSPADRAFMNTEAF